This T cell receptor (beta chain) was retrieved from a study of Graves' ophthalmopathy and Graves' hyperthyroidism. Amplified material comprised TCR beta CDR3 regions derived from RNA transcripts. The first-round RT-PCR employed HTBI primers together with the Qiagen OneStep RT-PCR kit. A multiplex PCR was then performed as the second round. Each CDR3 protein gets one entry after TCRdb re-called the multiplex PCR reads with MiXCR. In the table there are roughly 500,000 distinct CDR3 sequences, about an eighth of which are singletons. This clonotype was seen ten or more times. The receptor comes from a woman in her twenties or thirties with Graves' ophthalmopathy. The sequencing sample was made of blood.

The CDR3 nucleotides are TGTGCCAGCAGTGAACGCGGACATCTTAAGTCGAACTATGGCTACACCTTC. Translating it yields CASSERGHLKSNYGYTF. This rearrangement joins TRBV6-1 to TRBJ1-2, with D maybe TRBD1 (5 bases). V lost 2 bases, J lost 2 bases, and 18 bases lay in between. Germline V gives CDR1 MNHNS, CDR2 SASEGT. The CDR3 is 17 amino acids.